This entry describes one T cell receptor beta chain. The data belong to a study of blood T cell repertoires in COVID-19. About the research overall: COVID-19 samples from acute and convalescent phases originated in the United States, Italy and Spain. PBMCs, B-cell-depleted T cells, or T cells provided the cDNA or gDNA that made up the material.

The germline CDR1 and CDR2 sequences are GTSNPN and SVGIG (reference sequence). This CDR3 is built from 14 residues. With V trimmed by 7 bases and J by 2 bases, 6 bases remained unmatched. TCRdb's copy holds only in-frame clones and misses some; the assay was immunoSEQ multiplex PCR. Of under 80,000 clones in the sample, roughly 78% were seen once. The TCR comes from a human donor in a cohort sampled during active COVID-19. V usage is TRBV30 and J usage is TRBJ1-1; 11 bases are shared with TRBD1. Input material: peripheral blood. CDR3 amino acids: CASRTGGVNTEAFF. In DNA, the CDR3 is TGTGCCTCCCGGACAGGGGGCGTAAACACTGAAGCTTTCTTT.